A single sample gave rise to the 3 T cell receptor beta chains below, sequenced in a study of shared clonotypes between healthy human individuals. It was CD45RO-negative cells, positively selected for CCR7, that made up naive CD8 cells, with terminally differentiated effector memory CD45RA+ cells excluded. Sequenced by immunoSEQ multiplex PCR; TCRdb stores in-frame clones only, minus some. Of roughly 890,000 clones in the sample, 92% are singletons; the top ten hold 24%. The sequencing input was naive CD8+ T cells sorted from blood. The receptors stem from a man younger than 45 in good health.

The V call is TRBV5-5, the J call TRBJ1-5; maybe TRBD1 (5 bases). The CDR3 is 14 residues long. Germline CDR1 SGHKS, CDR2 YYEKEE (reference sequence). Trimming took 0 bases from V and 5 from J, leaving 9 bases between them. The DNA for the CDR3 is TGTGCCAGCAGCTTGGATGGGGGTCATCAGCCCCAGCATTTT. Translated, it gives CASSLDGGHQPQHF.

The rearrangement joins TRBV7-8 to TRBJ1-5, with D unresolved. V was clipped by 3 bases and J by 1 base, with 4 bases between them. The CDR3 spans 13 residues. CDR1 is SGHVS, CDR2 FQNEAQ, per germline. The CDR3 spells CASSLDSNQPQHF. CDR3 DNA sequence: TGTGCCAGCAGCTTGGACAGCAATCAGCCCCAGCATTTT.

The genes are TRBV28 and TRBJ2-1, with D possibly being TRBD2 (6 bases). V was shortened by 8 bases and J by 0 bases, with 17 bases between the two germline ends. The CDR3 spans 16 residues. The germline V gene has CDR1 MDHEN and CDR2 SYDVKM. CDR3 amino acids: CASRRRSGGSYNEQFF. The DNA of the CDR3 is TGTGCCAGCCGAAGACGTAGCGGAGGCTCCTACAATGAGCAGTTCTTC.